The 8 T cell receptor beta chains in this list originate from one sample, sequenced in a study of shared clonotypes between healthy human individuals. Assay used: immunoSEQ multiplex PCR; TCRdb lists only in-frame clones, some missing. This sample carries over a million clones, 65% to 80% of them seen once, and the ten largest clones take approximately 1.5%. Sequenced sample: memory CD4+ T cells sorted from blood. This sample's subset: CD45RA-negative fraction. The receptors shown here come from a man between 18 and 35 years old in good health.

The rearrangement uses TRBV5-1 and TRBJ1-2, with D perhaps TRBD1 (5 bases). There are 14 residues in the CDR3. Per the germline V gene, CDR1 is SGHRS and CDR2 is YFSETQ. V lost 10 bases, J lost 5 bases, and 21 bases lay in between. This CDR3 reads CASQQVTGAYGYTF. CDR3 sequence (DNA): TGCGCCTCCCAGCAAGTTACAGGAGCATATGGCTACACCTTC.

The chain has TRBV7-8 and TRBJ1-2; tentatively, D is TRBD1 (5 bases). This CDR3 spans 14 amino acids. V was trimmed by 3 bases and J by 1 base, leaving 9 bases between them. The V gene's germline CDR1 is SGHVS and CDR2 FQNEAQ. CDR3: CASSFDSLNYGYTF. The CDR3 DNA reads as TGTGCCAGCAGCTTCGACAGCCTTAACTATGGCTACACCTTC.

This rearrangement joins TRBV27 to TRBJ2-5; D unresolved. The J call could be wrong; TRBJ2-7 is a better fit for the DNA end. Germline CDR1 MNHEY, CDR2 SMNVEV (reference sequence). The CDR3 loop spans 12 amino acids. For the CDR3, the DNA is TGTGCCAGCAGCCGAACCTGGGGCGAGCAGTACTTC. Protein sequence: CASSRTWGEQYF.

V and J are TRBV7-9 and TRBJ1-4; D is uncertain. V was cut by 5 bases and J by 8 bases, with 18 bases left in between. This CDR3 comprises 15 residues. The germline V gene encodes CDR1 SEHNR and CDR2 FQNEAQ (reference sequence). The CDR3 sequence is CASSQFPEQREKLFF. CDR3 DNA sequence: TGTGCCAGCAGCCAATTCCCAGAACAGAGGGAAAAACTGTTTTTT.

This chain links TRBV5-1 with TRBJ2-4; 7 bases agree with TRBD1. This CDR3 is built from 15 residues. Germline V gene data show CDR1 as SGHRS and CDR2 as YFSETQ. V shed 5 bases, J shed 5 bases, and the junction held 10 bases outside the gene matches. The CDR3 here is CASRGPQGTENIQYF. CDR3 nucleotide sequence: TGCGCCAGCAGGGGGCCCCAGGGGACAGAAAACATTCAGTACTTC.

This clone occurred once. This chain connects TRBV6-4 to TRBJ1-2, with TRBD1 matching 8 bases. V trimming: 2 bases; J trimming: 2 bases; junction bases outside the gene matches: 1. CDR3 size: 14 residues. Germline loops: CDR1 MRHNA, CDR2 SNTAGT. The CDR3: CASSDGQGNYGYTF. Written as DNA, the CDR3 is TGTGCCAGCAGTGACGGACAGGGCAACTATGGCTACACCTTC.

The CDR3 bases are TGTGCCAGCAGCTCCGCTGGGGGGGGTAGAACAGATACGCAGTATTTT. This translates into CASSSAGGGRTDTQYF. The rearrangement uses TRBV7-9 and TRBJ2-3, with 7 bases lining up with TRBD2. After removal of 4 bases from V and 3 bases from J, the junction contained 10 bases not matched to a gene. In germline, CDR1 is SEHNR, CDR2 FQNEAQ (reference sequence). This CDR3 spans 16 amino acids.

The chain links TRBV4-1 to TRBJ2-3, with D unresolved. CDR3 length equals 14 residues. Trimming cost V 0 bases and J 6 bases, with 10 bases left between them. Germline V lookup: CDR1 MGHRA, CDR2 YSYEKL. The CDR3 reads CASSQDGPADTQYF. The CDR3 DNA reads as TGCGCCAGCAGCCAAGATGGGCCCGCGGATACGCAGTATTTT.